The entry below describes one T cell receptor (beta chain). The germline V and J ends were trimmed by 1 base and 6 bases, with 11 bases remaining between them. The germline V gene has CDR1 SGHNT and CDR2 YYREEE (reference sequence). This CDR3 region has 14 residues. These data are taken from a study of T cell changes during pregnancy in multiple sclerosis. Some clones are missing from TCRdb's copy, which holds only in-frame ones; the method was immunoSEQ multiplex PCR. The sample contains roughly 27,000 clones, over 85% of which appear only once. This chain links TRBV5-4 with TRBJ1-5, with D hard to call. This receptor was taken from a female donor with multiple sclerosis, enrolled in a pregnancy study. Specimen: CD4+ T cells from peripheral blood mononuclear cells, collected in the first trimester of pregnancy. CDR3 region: CASSLWGAGQPQHF. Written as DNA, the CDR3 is TGTGCCAGCAGCTTGTGGGGTGCGGGTCAGCCCCAGCATTTT. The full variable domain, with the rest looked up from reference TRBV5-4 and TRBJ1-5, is ETGVTQSPTHLIKTRGQQVTLRCSSQSGHNTVSWYQQALGQGPQFIFQYYREEENGRGNFPPRFSGLQFPNYSSELNVNALELDDSALYLCASSLWGAGQPQHFGDGTRLSIL.